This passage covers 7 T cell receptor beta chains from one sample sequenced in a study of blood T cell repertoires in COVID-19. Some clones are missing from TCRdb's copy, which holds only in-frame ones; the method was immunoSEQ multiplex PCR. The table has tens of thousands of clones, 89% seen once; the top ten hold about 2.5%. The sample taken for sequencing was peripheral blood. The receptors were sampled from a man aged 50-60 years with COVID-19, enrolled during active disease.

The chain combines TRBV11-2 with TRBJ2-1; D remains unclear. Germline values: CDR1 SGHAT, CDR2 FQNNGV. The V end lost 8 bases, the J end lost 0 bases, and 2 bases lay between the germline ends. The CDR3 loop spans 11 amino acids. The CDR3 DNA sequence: TGTGCCAGCCGCTCCTACAATGAGCAGTTCTTC. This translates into CASRSYNEQFF.

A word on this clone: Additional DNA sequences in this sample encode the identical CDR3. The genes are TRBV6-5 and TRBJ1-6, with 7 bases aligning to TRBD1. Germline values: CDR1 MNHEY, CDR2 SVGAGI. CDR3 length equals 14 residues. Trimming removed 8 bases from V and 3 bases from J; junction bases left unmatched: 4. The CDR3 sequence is CASRRDSYNSPLHF. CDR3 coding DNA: TGTGCCAGCCGCCGGGACAGCTATAATTCACCCCTCCACTTT.

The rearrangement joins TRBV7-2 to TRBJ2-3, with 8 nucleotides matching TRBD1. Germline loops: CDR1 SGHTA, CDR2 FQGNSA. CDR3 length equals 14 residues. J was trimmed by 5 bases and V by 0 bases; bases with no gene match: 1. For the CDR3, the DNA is TGTGCCAGCAGCTTAGCGGGACAGGTAGATACGCAGTATTTT. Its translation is CASSLAGQVDTQYF.

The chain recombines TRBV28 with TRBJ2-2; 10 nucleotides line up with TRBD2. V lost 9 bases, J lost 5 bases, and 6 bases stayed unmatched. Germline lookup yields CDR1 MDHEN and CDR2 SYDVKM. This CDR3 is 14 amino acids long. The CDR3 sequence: CASRAGGQTGELFF. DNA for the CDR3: TGTGCCAGTAGAGCGGGGGGGCAAACCGGGGAGCTGTTTTTT.

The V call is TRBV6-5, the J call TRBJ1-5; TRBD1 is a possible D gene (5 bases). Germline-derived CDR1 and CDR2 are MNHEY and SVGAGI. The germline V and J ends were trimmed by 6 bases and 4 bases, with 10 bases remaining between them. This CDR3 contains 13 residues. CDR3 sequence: CASRSQGNQPQHF. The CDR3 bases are TGTGCCAGCAGATCTCAGGGAAATCAGCCCCAGCATTTT.

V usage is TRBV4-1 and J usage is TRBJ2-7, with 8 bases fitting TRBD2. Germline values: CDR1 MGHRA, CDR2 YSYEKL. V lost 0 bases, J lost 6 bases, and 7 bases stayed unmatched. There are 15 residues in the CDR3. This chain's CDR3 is CASSQEERGGGEQYF. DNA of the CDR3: TGCGCCAGCAGCCAAGAGGAACGGGGGGGAGGCGAGCAGTACTTC.

CDR3 DNA sequence: TGCGCCAGCAGCCAACAAACAGGGGACCCTGTGCAGTACTTC. It translates to CASSQQTGDPVQYF. This rearrangement joins TRBV4-3 to TRBJ2-7, with 7 bases fitting TRBD1. CDR3 length equals 14 residues. CDR1 is LGHNA, CDR2 YSLEER, per germline. Trimming removed 2 bases from V and 9 bases from J; junction bases left unmatched: 10.